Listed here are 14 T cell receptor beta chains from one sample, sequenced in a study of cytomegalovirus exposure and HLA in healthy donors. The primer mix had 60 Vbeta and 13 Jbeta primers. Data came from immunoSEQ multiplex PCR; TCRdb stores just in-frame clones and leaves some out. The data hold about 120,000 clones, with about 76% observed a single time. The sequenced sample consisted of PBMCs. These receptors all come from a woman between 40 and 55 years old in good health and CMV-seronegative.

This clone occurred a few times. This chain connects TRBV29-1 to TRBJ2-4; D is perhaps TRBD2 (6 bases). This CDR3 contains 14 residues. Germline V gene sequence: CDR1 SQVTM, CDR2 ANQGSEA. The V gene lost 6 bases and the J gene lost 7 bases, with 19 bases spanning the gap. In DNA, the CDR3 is TGCAGCGTGGGGACCCCCGACCGGGGGAACATTCAGTACTTC. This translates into CSVGTPDRGNIQYF.

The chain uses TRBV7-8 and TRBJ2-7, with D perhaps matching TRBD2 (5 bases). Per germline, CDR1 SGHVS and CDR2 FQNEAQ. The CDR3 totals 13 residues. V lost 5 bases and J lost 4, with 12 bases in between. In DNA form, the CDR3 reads TGTGCCAGCAGCCCAATTACTAGTTACGAGCAGTACTTC. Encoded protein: CASSPITSYEQYF.

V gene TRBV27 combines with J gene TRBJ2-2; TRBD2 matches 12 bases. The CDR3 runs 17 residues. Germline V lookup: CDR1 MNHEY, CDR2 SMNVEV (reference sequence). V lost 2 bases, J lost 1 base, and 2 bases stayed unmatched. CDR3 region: CASSLRGLAGNTGELFF. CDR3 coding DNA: TGTGCCAGCAGTTTAAGGGGACTAGCGGGGAACACCGGGGAGCTGTTTTTT.

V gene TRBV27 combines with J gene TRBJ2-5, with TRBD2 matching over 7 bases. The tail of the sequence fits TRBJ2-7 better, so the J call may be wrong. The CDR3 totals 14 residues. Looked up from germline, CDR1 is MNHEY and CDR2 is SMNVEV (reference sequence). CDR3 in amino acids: CASGVAGSSYEQYF. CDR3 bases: TGTGCCAGCGGCGTAGCGGGCAGCTCCTACGAGCAGTACTTC.

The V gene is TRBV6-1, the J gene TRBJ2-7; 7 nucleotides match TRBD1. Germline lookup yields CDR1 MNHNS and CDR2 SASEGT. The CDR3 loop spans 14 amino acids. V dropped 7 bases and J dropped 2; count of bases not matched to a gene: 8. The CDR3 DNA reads TGTGCCAGCATCGACAGGGAGCCTCCCTACGAGCAGTACTTC. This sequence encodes CASIDREPPYEQYF.

CDR3 in DNA: TGTGCCAGCAGCGAGGCAGGAACCGGGGACACTGAAGCTTTCTTT. Protein sequence: CASSEAGTGDTEAFF. The chain joins TRBV9 to TRBJ1-1, with D hard to call. Trimming removed 3 bases at V and 3 bases at J, with 15 bases between. Germline values: CDR1 SGDLS, CDR2 YYNGEE. The length of the CDR3 is 15 residues.

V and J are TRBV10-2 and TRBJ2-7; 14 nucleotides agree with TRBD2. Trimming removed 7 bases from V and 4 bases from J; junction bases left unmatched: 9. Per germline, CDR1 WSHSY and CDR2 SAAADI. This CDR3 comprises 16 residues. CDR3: CASTKGTSGSGYEQYF. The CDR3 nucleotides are TGCGCCAGCACTAAGGGGACTAGCGGGAGCGGATACGAGCAGTACTTC.

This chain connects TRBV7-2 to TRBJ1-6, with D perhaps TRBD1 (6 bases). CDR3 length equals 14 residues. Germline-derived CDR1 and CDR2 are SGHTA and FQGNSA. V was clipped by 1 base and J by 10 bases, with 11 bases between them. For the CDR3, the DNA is TGTGCCAGCAGCTTAGACAGGGTTTACTCACCCCTCCACTTT. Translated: CASSLDRVYSPLHF. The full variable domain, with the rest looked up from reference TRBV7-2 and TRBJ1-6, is GAGVSQSPSNKVTEKGKDVELRCDPISGHTALYWYRQSLGQGLEFLIYFQGNSAPDKSGLPSDRFSAERTGGSVSTLTIQRTQQEDSAVYLCASSLDRVYSPLHFGNGTRLTVT.

CDR3: CASSWNRDSKETQYF. In DNA form, the CDR3 reads TGTGCCAGCAGTTGGAACCGGGACAGCAAAGAGACCCAGTACTTC. The J gene is TRBJ2-5, the V gene TRBV6-6; 7 bases map to TRBD1. CDR1 is MNHNY, CDR2 SVGAGI, per germline (reference sequence). V lost 4 bases and J lost 3; bases outside the gene matches: 8. CDR3 length equals 15 residues.

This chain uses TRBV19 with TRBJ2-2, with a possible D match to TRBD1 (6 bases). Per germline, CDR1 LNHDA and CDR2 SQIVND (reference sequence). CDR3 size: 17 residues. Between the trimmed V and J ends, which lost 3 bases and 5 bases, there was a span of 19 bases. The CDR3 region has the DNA TGTGCCAGTAGTATCGTCGGGCAGGGGTCGGGGACCGGGGAGCTGTTTTTT. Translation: CASSIVGQGSGTGELFF.

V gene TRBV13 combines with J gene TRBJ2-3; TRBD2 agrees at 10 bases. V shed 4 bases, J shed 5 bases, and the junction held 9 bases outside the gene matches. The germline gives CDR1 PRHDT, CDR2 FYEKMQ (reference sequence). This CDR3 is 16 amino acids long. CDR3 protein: CASSSPLAGEIDTQYF. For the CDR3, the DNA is TGTGCCAGCAGCTCCCCTCTAGCGGGAGAGATAGATACGCAGTATTTT.

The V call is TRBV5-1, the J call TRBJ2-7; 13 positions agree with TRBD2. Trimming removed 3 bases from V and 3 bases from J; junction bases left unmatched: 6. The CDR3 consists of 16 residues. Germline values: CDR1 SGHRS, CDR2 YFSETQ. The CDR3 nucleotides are TGCGCCAGCAGCTCCCGGACTAGCGGGGGCCTCTACGAGCAGTACTTC. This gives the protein CASSSRTSGGLYEQYF.

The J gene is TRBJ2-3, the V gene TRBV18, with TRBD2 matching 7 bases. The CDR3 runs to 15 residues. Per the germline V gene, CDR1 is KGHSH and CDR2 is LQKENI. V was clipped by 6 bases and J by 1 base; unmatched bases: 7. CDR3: CASSRLAGGTDTQYF. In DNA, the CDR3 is TGTGCCAGCTCGCGACTAGCCGGGGGCACAGATACGCAGTATTTT.

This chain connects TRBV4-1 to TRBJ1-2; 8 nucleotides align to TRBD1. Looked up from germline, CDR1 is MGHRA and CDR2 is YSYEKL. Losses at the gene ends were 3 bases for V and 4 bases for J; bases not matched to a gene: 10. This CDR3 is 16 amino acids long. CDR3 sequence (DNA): TGCGCCAGCAGCCAGGAATCCGGGACAGGTCTCTATGGCTACACCTTC. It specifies CASSQESGTGLYGYTF.